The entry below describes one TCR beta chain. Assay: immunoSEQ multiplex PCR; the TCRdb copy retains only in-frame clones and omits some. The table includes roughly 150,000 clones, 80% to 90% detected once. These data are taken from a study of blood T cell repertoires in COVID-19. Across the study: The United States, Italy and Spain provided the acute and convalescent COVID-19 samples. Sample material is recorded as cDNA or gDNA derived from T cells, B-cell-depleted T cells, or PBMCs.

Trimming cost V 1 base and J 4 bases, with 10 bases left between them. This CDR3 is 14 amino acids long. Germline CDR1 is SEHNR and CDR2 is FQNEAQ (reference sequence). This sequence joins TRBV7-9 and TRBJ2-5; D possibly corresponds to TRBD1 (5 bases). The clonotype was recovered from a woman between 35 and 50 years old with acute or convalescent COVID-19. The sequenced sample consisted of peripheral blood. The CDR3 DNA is TGTGCCAGCAGCTTAGAGGTGGGGCTAGAGACCCAGTACTTC. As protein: CASSLEVGLETQYF.